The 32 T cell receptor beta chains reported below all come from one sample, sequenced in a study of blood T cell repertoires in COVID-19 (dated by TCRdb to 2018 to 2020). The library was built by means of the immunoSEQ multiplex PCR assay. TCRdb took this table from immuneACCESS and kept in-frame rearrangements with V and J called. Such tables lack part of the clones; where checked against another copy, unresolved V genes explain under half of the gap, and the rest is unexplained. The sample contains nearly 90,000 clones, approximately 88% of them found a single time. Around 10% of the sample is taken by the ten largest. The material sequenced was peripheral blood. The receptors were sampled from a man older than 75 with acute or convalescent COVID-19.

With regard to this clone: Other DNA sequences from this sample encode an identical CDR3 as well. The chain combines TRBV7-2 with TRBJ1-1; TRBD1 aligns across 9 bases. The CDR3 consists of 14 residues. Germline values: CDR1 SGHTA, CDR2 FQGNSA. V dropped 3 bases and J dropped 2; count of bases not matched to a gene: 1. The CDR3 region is CASSLGQGNTEAFF. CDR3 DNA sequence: TGTGCCAGCAGCTTGGGACAGGGCAACACTGAAGCTTTCTTT.

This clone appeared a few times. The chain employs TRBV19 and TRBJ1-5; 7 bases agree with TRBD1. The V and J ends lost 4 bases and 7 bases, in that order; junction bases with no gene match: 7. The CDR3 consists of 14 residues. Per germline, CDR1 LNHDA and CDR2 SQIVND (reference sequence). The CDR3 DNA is TGTGCCAGTAGTACCGACAGGGTGCGACAGCCCCAGCATTTT. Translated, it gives CASSTDRVRQPQHF.

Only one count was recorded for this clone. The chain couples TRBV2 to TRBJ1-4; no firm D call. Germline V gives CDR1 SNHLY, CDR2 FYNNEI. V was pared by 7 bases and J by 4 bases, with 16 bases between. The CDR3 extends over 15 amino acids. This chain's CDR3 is CASKVRREGNEKLFF. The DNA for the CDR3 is TGTGCCAGCAAAGTCCGCCGGGAGGGTAATGAAAAACTGTTTTTT.

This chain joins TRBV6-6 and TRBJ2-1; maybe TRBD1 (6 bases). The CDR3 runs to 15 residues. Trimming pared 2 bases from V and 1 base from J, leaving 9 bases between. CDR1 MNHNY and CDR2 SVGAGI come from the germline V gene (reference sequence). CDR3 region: CASSYGTPSYNEQFF. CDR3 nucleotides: TGTGCCAGCAGTTACGGGACACCTTCCTACAATGAGCAGTTCTTC.

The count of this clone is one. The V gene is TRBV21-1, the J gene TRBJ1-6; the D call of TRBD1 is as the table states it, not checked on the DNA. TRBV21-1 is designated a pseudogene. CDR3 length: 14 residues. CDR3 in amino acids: CASSMGQGHSPLHF. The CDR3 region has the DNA TGTGCCAGCAGCATGGGACAGGGTCATTCACCCCTCCACTTT.

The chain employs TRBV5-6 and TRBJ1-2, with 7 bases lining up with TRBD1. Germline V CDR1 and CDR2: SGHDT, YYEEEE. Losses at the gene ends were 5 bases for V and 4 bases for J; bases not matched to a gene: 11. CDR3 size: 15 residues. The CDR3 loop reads CASSIKGTAAYGYTF. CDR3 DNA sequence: TGTGCCAGCAGTATTAAGGGGACAGCCGCCTATGGCTACACCTTC.

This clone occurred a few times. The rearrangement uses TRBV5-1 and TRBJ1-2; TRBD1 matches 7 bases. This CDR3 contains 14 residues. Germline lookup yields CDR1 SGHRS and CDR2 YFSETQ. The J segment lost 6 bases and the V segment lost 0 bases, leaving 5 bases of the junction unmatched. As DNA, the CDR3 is TGCGCCAGCAGCTTGGGGGCAGGGGGAAATGGCTACACCTTC. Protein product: CASSLGAGGNGYTF.

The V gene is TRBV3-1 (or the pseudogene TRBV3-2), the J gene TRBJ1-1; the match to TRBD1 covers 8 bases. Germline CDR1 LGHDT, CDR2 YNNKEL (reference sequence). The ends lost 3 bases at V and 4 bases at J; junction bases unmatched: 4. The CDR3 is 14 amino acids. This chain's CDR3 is CASSHWTGSTEAFF. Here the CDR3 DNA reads TGTGCCAGCAGCCACTGGACAGGGAGCACTGAAGCTTTCTTT.

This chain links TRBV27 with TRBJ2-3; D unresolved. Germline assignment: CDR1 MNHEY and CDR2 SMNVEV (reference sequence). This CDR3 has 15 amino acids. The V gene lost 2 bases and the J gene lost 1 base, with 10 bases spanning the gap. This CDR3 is CASSLRLDGTDTQYF. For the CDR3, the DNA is TGTGCCAGCAGTTTAAGATTAGATGGCACAGATACGCAGTATTTT.

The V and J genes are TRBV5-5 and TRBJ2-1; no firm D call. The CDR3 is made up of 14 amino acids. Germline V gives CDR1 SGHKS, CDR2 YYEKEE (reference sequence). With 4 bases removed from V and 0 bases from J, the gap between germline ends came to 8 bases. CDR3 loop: CASSLMSSYNEQFF. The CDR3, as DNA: TGTGCCAGCAGCCTCATGAGCTCCTACAATGAGCAGTTCTTC.

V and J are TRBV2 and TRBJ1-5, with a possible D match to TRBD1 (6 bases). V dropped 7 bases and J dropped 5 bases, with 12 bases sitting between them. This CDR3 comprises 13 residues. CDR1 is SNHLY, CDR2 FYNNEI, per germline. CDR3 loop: CASTGQSDQPQHF. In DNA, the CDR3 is TGTGCCAGCACCGGACAGTCAGATCAGCCCCAGCATTTT.

CDR3 sequence (DNA): TGTGCCAGCAGCACTGGGACTAGCGGCCGTCTAGGTGAGCAGTTCTTC. Amino acid sequence: CASSTGTSGRLGEQFF. V gene TRBV7-2 combines with J gene TRBJ2-1, with 11 bases identical to TRBD2. This CDR3 is 16 amino acids long. V lost 5 bases, J lost 9 bases, and 12 bases stayed unmatched. The germline gives CDR1 SGHTA, CDR2 FQGNSA.

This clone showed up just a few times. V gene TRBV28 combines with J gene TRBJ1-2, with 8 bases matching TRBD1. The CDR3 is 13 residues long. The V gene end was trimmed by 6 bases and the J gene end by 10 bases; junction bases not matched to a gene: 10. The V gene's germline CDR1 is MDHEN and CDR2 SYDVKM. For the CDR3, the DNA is TGTGCCAGCAGCCCAGGACAGGGTCCCTACTACACCTTC. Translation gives CASSPGQGPYYTF.

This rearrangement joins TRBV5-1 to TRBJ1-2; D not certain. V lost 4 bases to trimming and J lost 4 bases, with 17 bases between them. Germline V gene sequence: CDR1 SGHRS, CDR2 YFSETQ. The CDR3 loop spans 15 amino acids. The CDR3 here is CASSLNQASRYGYTF. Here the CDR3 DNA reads TGCGCCAGCAGCCTTAATCAGGCGTCTCGCTATGGCTACACCTTC.

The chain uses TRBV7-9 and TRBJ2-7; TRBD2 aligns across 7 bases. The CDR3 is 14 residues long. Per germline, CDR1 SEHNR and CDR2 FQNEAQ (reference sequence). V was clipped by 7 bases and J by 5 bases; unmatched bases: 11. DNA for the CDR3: TGTGCCAGCACCCTATACGCGGCGGGAGACGAGCAGTACTTC. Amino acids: CASTLYAAGDEQYF.

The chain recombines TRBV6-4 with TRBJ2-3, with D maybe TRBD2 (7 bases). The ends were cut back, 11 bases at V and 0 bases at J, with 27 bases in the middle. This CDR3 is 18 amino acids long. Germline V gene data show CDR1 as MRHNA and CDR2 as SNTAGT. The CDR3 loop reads CAGFSRRGHYLSTDTQYF. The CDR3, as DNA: TGTGCCGGGTTTTCCCGGCGGGGGCACTACCTTAGCACAGATACGCAGTATTTT.

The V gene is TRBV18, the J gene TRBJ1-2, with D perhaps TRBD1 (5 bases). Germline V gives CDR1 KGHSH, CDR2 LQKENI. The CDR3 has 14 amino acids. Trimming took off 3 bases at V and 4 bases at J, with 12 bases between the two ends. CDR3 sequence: CASSPWGETYGYTF. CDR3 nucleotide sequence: TGTGCCAGCTCACCCTGGGGGGAAACCTATGGCTACACCTTC. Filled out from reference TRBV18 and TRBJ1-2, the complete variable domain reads NAGVMQNPRHLVRRRGQEARLRCSPMKGHSHVYWYRQLPEEGLKFMVYLQKENIIDESGMPKERFSAEFPKEGPSILRIQQVVRGDSAAYFCASSPWGETYGYTFGSGTRLTVV.

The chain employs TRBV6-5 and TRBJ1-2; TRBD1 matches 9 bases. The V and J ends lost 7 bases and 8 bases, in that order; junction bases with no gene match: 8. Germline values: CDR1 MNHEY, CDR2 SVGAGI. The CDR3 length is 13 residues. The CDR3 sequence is CASTAWDREGYTF. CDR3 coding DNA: TGTGCCAGCACCGCCTGGGACAGGGAAGGCTACACCTTC.

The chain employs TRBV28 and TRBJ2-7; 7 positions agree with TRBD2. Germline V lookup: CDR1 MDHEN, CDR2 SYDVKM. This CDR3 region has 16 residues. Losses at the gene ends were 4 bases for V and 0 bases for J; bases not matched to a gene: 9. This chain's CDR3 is CASSSSRGSRSYEQYF. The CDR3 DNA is TGTGCCAGCAGTTCGTCCCGCGGGAGTCGCTCCTACGAGCAGTACTTC. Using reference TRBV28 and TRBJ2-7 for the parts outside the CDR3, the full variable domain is DVKVTQSSRYLVKRTGEKVFLECVQDMDHENMFWYRQDPGLGLRLIYFSYDVKMKEKGDIPEGYSVSREKKERFSLILESASTNQTSMYLCASSSSRGSRSYEQYFGPGTRLTVT.

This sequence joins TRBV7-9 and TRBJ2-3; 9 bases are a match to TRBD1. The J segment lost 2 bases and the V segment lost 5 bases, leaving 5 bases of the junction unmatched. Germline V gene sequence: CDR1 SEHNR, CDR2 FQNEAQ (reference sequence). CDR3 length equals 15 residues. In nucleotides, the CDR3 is TGTGCCAGCAGCGATGGACAGGGGCACACAGATACGCAGTATTTT. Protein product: CASSDGQGHTDTQYF.

CDR3 loop: CASATTGNLGGVYGYTF. Written as DNA, the CDR3 is TGTGCCAGTGCGACAACAGGGAACCTTGGGGGCGTCTATGGCTACACCTTC. The V call is TRBV19, the J call TRBJ1-2, with a possible D match to TRBD1 (6 bases). The CDR3 has 17 amino acids. Trimming stripped 8 bases from V and 4 bases from J, with 26 bases between. Germline CDR1 is LNHDA and CDR2 is SQIVND (reference sequence).

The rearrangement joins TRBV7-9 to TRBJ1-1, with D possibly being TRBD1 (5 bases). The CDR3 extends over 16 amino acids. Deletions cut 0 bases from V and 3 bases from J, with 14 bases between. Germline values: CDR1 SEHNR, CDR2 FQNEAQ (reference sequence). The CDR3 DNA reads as TGTGCCAGCAGCTTAGCGCAGGGTGGGAGGGACACTGAAGCTTTCTTT. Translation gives CASSLAQGGRDTEAFF.

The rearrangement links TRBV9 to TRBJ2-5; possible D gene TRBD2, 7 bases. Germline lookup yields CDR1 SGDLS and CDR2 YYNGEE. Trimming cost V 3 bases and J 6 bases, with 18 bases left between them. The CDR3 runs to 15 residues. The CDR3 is CASSAEGGSSQTQYF. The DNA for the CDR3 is TGTGCCAGCAGCGCAGAGGGGGGGTCAAGCCAGACCCAGTACTTC.

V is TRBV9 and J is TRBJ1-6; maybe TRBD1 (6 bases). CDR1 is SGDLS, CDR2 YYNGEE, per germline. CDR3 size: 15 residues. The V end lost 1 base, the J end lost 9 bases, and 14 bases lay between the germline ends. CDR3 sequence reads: CASSVRQGGGSPLHF. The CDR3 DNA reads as TGTGCCAGCAGCGTACGCCAGGGAGGGGGTTCACCCCTCCACTTT.

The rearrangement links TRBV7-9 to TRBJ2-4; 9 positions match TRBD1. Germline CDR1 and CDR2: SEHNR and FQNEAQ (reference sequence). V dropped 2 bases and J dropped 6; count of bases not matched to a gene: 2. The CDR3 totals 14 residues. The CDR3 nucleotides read TGTGCCAGCAGCTTACAGGGACAGGGAAACATTCAGTACTTC. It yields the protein CASSLQGQGNIQYF.

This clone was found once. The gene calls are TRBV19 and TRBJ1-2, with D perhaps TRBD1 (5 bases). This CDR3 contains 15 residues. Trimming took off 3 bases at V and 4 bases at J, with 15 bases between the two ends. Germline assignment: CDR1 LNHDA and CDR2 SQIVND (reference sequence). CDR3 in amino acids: CASSIPGSRSYGYTF. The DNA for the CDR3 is TGTGCCAGTAGTATTCCAGGGTCAAGATCCTATGGCTACACCTTC.

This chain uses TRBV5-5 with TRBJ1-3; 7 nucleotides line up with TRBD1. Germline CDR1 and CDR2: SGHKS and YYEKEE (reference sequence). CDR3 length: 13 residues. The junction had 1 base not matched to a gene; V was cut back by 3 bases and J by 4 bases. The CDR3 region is CASSWDSGNTIYF. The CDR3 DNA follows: TGTGCCAGCAGCTGGGACAGCGGAAACACCATATATTTT.

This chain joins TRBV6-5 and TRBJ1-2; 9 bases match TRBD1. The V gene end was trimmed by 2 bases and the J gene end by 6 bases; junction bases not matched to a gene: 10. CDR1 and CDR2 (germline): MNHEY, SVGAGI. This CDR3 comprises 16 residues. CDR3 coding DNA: TGTGCCAGCAGTTACGTGGGGACAGGGAGTCAACATGGCTACACCTTC. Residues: CASSYVGTGSQHGYTF.

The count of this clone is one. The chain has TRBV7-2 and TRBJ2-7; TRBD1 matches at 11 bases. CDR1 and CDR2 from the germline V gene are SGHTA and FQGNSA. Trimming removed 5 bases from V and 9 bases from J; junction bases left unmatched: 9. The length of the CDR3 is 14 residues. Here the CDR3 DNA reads TGTGCCAGCAGCACGGACAGGGGGCGTAGGGGGCAGTACTTC. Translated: CASSTDRGRRGQYF.

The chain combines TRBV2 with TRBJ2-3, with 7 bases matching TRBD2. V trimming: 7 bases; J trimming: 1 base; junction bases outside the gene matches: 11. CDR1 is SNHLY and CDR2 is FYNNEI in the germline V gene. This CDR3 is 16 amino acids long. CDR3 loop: CASTQGGAGGTDTQYF. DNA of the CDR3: TGTGCCAGCACTCAGGGTGGGGCGGGGGGCACAGATACGCAGTATTTT.

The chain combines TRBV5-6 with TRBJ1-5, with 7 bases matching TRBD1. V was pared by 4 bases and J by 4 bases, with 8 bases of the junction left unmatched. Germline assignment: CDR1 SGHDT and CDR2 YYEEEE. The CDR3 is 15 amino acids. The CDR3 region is CASSGRDRLNQPQHF. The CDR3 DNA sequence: TGTGCCAGCAGCGGACGGGACAGACTAAATCAGCCCCAGCATTTT.

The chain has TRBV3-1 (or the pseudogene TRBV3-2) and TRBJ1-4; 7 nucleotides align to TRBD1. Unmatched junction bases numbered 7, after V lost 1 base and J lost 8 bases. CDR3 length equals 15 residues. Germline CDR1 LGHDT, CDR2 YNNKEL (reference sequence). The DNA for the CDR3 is TGTGCCAGCAGCCAAGGAACAGGGGTCAGGGAAAAACTGTTTTTT. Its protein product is CASSQGTGVREKLFF.